This T cell receptor beta chain was identified in a study of T cell clonotyping in hematopoietic cell transplantation. Study overall: Recipients' pretransplant samples followed cytoreduction. Study conclusions and caveats: Few recipient clonotypes overlapped donors; over 95% were de novo at given depth.

Repertoires were generated with immunoSEQ multiplex PCR, while TCRdb's copy carries only in-frame clones and drops some. Of over 25,000 clones listed, around three quarters were seen once; the top ten hold less than 8%. The time point: recipient sample about 28 days before transplant, after cytoreduction. Germline V gene data show CDR1 as SGDLS and CDR2 as YYNGEE. The CDR3 runs 11 residues. V was shortened by 7 bases and J by 6 bases, with 7 bases between the two germline ends. As concerns this clone: Its specificity is unknown.

This chain joins TRBV9 and TRBJ2-2; D tentatively fits TRBD1 or TRBD2 (5 bases each). This receptor was taken from a woman in her twenties or thirties with chronic myeloid leukemia. Some clones in this sample may be carry-over from other donors' samples. The sequencing here drew on peripheral blood mononuclear cells, taken before stem cell transplant. CDR3 coding DNA: TGTGCCAGCGAGGGGCCCGGGGAGCTGTTTTTT. It specifies CASEGPGELFF.